This T cell receptor (beta chain) appears in the sequencing data of a study of spatial heterogeneity in lung cancer. Study-wide findings and caveats: How many expanded intratumoral alpha and beta TCRs were present tracked the tumor mutation count, which was a count of nonsynonymous mutations.

CDR3 length equals 13 residues. Trimming removed 1 base from V and 1 base from J, with 6 bases in between. Germline V gene lookup returns CDR1 DFQATT and CDR2 SNEGSKA (reference sequence). The sample holds a few counts of this clonotype. Antigen: not known. TCRdb reprocessed the 5' RACE reads with MiXCR, giving one entry per CDR3 protein. The sample has about 27,000 distinct CDR3 sequences; about 7.6% are singletons. Time point specified: sample taken at primary tumor resection. No cells were sorted before sequencing. The whole RNA sequenced was extracted from tumor, nontumor lung or frozen PBMC. Specimen: lung tumor tissue, collected at surgery. V usage is TRBV20-1 and J usage is TRBJ2-3; D not resolved. The sequence derives from a male donor with early-stage non-small cell lung cancer. This CDR3 reads CSARVSGTDTQYF. DNA of the CDR3: TGCAGTGCTAGAGTTTCTGGCACAGATACGCAGTATTTT.